Listed here are 24 T cell receptor beta chains from one sample, sequenced in a study of early T cells in non-severe SARS-CoV-2 infection. TCRdb redid the calling of the 5' RACE reads with MiXCR, one entry per CDR3 protein. The data contain 80,000 to 95,000 distinct CDR3 sequences, roughly 17% of them seen just once; the ten biggest clones take up about 5%. The sequencing used whole blood, collected at baseline. Receptors were obtained from an adult who was a healthcare worker with PCR-confirmed SARS-CoV-2 infection or an uninfected control (not recorded which).

J is TRBJ2-1 and V is TRBV5-1, with 9 bases identical to TRBD2. The junction had 1 base not matched to a gene; V was cut back by 0 bases and J by 6 bases. There are 14 residues in the CDR3. Germline CDR1 is SGHRS and CDR2 is YFSETQ. The CDR3 DNA follows: TGCGCCAGCAGCTTGGGTAGCGGGAGCAATGAGCAGTTCTTC. It yields the protein CASSLGSGSNEQFF.

This clonotype was detected only a few times. V is TRBV3-1 and J is TRBJ1-5; TRBD1 might be the D (6 bases). CDR1 LGHDT and CDR2 YNNKEL come from the germline V gene (reference sequence). CDR3 size: 14 residues. The V and J ends lost 5 bases and 9 bases respectively, with 17 bases between them. CDR3 DNA: TGTGCCAGCAGCACCAACTTACAGGGACGGCCCCAGCATTTT. It translates to CASSTNLQGRPQHF. The complete variable domain, with remaining parts taken from reference TRBV3-1 and TRBJ1-5, reads DTAVSQTPKYLVTQMGNDKSIKCEQNLGHDTMYWYKQDSKKFLKIMFSYNNKELIINETVPNRFSPKSPDKAHLNLHINSLELGDSAVYFCASSTNLQGRPQHFGDGTRLSIL.

The chain combines TRBV27 with TRBJ2-1; D not certain. CDR1 and CDR2 (germline): MNHEY, SMNVEV (reference sequence). There are 13 residues in the CDR3. Trimming left V 3 bases short and J 9 bases short, with 12 bases between. The CDR3 reads CASSLSGLTEQFF. The CDR3 region has the DNA TGTGCCAGCAGTTTGTCGGGCTTAACTGAGCAGTTCTTC.

This clonotype turned up a few times. The chain employs TRBV12-3 or TRBV12-4 and TRBJ2-1; 8 nucleotides line up with TRBD1. The CDR3 extends over 13 amino acids. V trimming: 6 bases; J trimming: 7 bases; junction bases outside the gene matches: 5. The DNA for the CDR3 is TGTGCCAGCAGGCCCGGACAGGGTAATGAGCAGTTCTTC. It translates to CASRPGQGNEQFF.

V is TRBV5-1 and J is TRBJ2-3; TRBD1 is a possible D gene (6 bases). This CDR3 comprises 15 residues. The germline V gene has CDR1 SGHRS and CDR2 YFSETQ. V was shortened by 0 bases and J by 6 bases, with 14 bases between the two germline ends. The CDR3 DNA is TGCGCCAGCAGCTTGGGGGCAGGGGCTGAGGATACGCAGTATTTT. This sequence encodes CASSLGAGAEDTQYF.

Note on this clonotype: Relative to the germline gene, one junction end is altered; a read error may explain this. The chain recombines TRBV28 with TRBJ2-5; 8 nucleotides match TRBD1. The CDR3 sequence is 15 residues long. Germline loops: CDR1 MDHEN, CDR2 SYDVKM. CDR3 in DNA: TGTGCCAGCAGTTTTCCCGGACAGGGTCGAGAGACCCATTACTTC. Residues: CASSFPGQGRETHYF.

Ten or more counts support this clonotype. The chain combines TRBV30 with TRBJ1-6; D might be TRBD1 (5 bases). Trimming stripped 2 bases from V and 12 bases from J, with 8 bases between. The CDR3 runs to 11 residues. Looked up from germline, CDR1 is GTSNPN and CDR2 is SVGIG (reference sequence). The CDR3 sequence is CAWSSQGPLHF. CDR3 nucleotide sequence: TGTGCCTGGAGTTCCCAGGGACCCCTCCACTTT.

This chain links TRBV10-3 with TRBJ1-4, with D unresolved. CDR3 size: 16 residues. CDR1 ENHRY and CDR2 SYGVKD come from the germline V gene. With 0 bases removed from V and 8 bases from J, the gap between germline ends came to 16 bases. The CDR3: CAISESFGGSGEKLFF. CDR3 in DNA: TGTGCCATCAGTGAGTCATTTGGAGGGAGCGGGGAAAAACTGTTTTTT.

J is TRBJ2-7 and V is TRBV20-1; 10 nucleotides agree with TRBD1. V was clipped by 7 bases and J by 5 bases; unmatched bases: 8. Per the germline V gene, CDR1 is DFQATT and CDR2 is SNEGSKA (reference sequence). This CDR3 is built from 13 residues. For the CDR3, the DNA is TGCAGTGTTCGACAGGGGGCCAGGGACGAGCAGTACTTC. It specifies CSVRQGARDEQYF.

A few counts support this clonotype. The chain links TRBV4-2 to TRBJ2-5; TRBD2 aligns across 8 bases. The CDR3 length is 18 residues. J gave up 2 bases and V 0 bases, and 11 bases lay outside the gene matches. The germline gives CDR1 LGHNA, CDR2 YNFKEQ. The DNA for the CDR3 is TGTGCCAGCAGCCAAGATCGTTATCGGGAGGGGAATCAAGAGACCCAGTACTTC. It codes for CASSQDRYREGNQETQYF.

The chain is built from TRBV28 and TRBJ1-2; a weak D match, TRBD1 (5 bases). V lost 3 bases, J lost 3 bases, and 11 bases lay in between. The CDR3 runs to 14 residues. CDR1 and CDR2 (germline): MDHEN, SYDVKM. The CDR3: CASSFSAGHYGYTF. The CDR3 nucleotides read TGTGCCAGCAGTTTTAGCGCGGGACACTATGGCTACACCTTC.

This clonotype was counted between two and nine times. The V gene is TRBV5-1, the J gene TRBJ2-1; 9 bases map to TRBD2. The CDR3 loop spans 15 amino acids. The germline gives CDR1 SGHRS, CDR2 YFSETQ. V shed 4 bases, J shed 9 bases, and the junction held 11 bases outside the gene matches. The CDR3 protein is CASSPSGTSKREQFF. The CDR3 DNA reads as TGCGCCAGCAGCCCAAGCGGGACTAGCAAGCGTGAGCAGTTCTTC. The entire variable domain, with the rest obtained from reference TRBV5-1 and TRBJ2-1, is as follows: KAGVTQTPRYLIKTRGQQVTLSCSPISGHRSVSWYQQTPGQGLQFLFEYFSETQRNKGNFPGRFSGRQFSNSRSEMNVSTLELGDSALYLCASSPSGTSKREQFFGPGTRLTVL.

This clonotype was seen more than once but under ten times. Relative to the germline gene, one junction end is altered; a read error may explain this. This rearrangement joins TRBV11-2 to TRBJ2-1; 7 positions agree with TRBD2. The CDR3 has 13 amino acids. Germline V gives CDR1 SGHAT, CDR2 FQNNGV. CDR3 in amino acids: CASSLELANRMVF. The CDR3 DNA follows: TGTGCCAGCAGCTTAGAACTAGCGAATCGAATGGTCTTC. Variable domain in full (rest from reference TRBV11-2 and TRBJ2-1): EAGVAQSPRYKIIEKRQSVAFWCNPISGHATLYWYQQILGQGPKLLIQFQNNGVVDDSQLPKDRFSAERLKGVDSTLKIQPAKLEDSAVYLCASSLELANRMVFGPGTRLTVL.

The chain combines TRBV7-2 with TRBJ2-3, with 10 bases aligning to TRBD2. Germline values: CDR1 SGHTA, CDR2 FQGNSA. Trimming removed 5 bases from V and 6 bases from J; junction bases left unmatched: 11. There are 16 residues in the CDR3. The CDR3 loop reads CASSVQPGLAIDTQYF. The CDR3 nucleotides are TGTGCCAGCAGCGTACAACCGGGACTAGCGATTGATACGCAGTATTTT.

The J gene is TRBJ2-5, the V gene TRBV6-5, with D hard to call. The CDR3 is 13 amino acids. Deletions cut 6 bases from V and 3 bases from J, with 11 bases between. Germline lookup yields CDR1 MNHEY and CDR2 SVGAGI. The CDR3 sequence is CASRPGREETQYF. CDR3 bases: TGTGCCAGCAGGCCGGGCCGCGAAGAGACCCAGTACTTC.

This clonotype came up many times. The genes are TRBV29-1 and TRBJ1-1; D uncertain. Germline values: CDR1 SQVTM, CDR2 ANQGSEA. This CDR3 has 13 residues. With 7 bases removed from V and 3 bases from J, the gap between germline ends came to 15 bases. The CDR3 reads CSAGIGVHTEAFF. The CDR3 coding sequence is TGCAGCGCGGGGATTGGGGTACACACTGAAGCTTTCTTT.

The chain carries TRBV9 and TRBJ1-3; D gene unclear. The CDR3 length is 17 residues. CDR1 and CDR2 from the germline V gene are SGDLS and YYNGEE. V was pared by 0 bases and J by 1 base, with 14 bases between. CDR3 in DNA: TGTGCCAGCAGCGTAGCTGGTGGGAGTTCATCTGGAAACACCATATATTTT. This codes for CASSVAGGSSSGNTIYF.

The chain combines TRBV7-9 with TRBJ2-2; TRBD1 might be the D (6 bases). The CDR3 covers 16 residues. Germline V lookup: CDR1 SEHNR, CDR2 FQNEAQ (reference sequence). Trimming cost V 4 bases and J 1 base, with 13 bases left between them. CDR3 region: CASSSGGQLNTGELFF. CDR3 in DNA: TGTGCCAGCAGCTCTGGGGGACAACTGAACACCGGGGAGCTGTTTTTT.

This clonotype was detected only a few times. The J gene is TRBJ2-4, the V gene TRBV11-2; no reliable D call. The V gene's germline CDR1 is SGHAT and CDR2 FQNNGV. Trimming took off 5 bases at V and 7 bases at J, with 9 bases between the two ends. CDR3 length: 12 residues. The CDR3 region has the DNA TGTGCCAGCAGCCAGTCCCAGAACATTCAGTACTTC. Protein sequence: CASSQSQNIQYF.

This clonotype was detected only a few times. This chain links TRBV3-1 with TRBJ2-1; no clear D gene. Germline V gives CDR1 LGHDT, CDR2 YNNKEL (reference sequence). V was shortened by 0 bases and J by 3 bases, with 12 bases between the two germline ends. The length of the CDR3 is 16 residues. The CDR3 sequence is CASSQEVPAGYNEQFF. Here the CDR3 DNA reads TGTGCCAGCAGCCAAGAGGTTCCAGCTGGCTACAATGAGCAGTTCTTC.

The genes are TRBV10-3 and TRBJ2-1; TRBD2 matches 12 bases. This CDR3 spans 15 amino acids. Trimming removed 9 bases from V and 6 bases from J; junction bases left unmatched: 9. From germline, CDR1 is ENHRY and CDR2 SYGVKD. The CDR3 sequence: CAIAGGTSGLNEQFF. CDR3 in DNA: TGTGCCATAGCGGGGGGGACTAGCGGGCTCAATGAGCAGTTCTTC.

The chain recombines TRBV12-3 or TRBV12-4 with TRBJ2-1, with 9 positions matching TRBD2. V shed 5 bases and J 3 bases; nucleotides not matched to a gene: 2. This CDR3 has 14 amino acids. DNA of the CDR3: TGTGCCAGCAGTCGACTAGCGGTCTACAATGAGCAGTTCTTC. As protein: CASSRLAVYNEQFF.

The V gene is TRBV5-8, the J gene TRBJ2-5; a weak D match, TRBD2 (6 bases). The germline CDR1 and CDR2 sequences are SGHTS and YDEGEE. Trimming pared 10 bases from V and 1 base from J, leaving 14 bases between. The CDR3 is 13 residues long. The CDR3 protein is CACRRVAQETQYF. CDR3 nucleotide sequence: TGTGCCTGTAGGAGGGTGGCCCAAGAGACCCAGTACTTC.

This clonotype was seen many times. V usage is TRBV20-1 and J usage is TRBJ2-5, with 7 bases matching TRBD2. CDR1 is DFQATT, CDR2 SNEGSKA, per germline (reference sequence). The CDR3 is made up of 14 amino acids. The V segment lost 6 bases and the J segment 2 bases; nucleotides outside the gene matches: 9. The CDR3 nucleotides read TGCAGTGCCCGTGGGCTAGCGGCGCAAGAGACCCAGTACTTC. Translating gives CSARGLAAQETQYF.